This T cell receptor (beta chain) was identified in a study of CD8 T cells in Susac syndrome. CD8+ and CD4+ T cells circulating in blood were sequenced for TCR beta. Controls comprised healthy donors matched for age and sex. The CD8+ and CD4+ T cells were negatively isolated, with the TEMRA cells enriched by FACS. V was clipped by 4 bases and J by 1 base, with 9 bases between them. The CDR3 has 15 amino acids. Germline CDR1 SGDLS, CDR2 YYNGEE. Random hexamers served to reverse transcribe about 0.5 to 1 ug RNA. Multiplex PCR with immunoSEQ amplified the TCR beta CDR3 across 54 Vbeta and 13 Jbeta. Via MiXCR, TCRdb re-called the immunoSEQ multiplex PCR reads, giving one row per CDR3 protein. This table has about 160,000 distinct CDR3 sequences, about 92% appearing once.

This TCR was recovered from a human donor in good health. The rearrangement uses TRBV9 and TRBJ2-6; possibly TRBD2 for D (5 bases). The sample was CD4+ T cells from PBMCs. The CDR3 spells CASSREGSGANVLTF. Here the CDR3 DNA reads TGTGCCAGCAGCCGTGAGGGATCTGGGGCCAACGTCCTGACTTTC.